The 27 T cell receptor beta chains listed next were all sequenced from one sample in a study of cytomegalovirus exposure and HLA in healthy donors (dated 2017 in TCRdb). Library method: the immunoSEQ multiplex PCR assay. The multiplex PCR relied on a mix of 60 forward primers for TCR Vbeta segments and 13 reverse primers for TCR Jbeta segments. TCRdb obtained this table from immuneACCESS and retained in-frame rearrangements with V and J assigned. These tables miss some clones; where compared with another copy, unresolved V genes account for less than half of the shortfall, and the remainder is unexplained. This sample holds 110,000 or so clones; more than 60% were observed only once. Together, the top ten hold about 5.3% of the sample. The sample was PBMCs. These receptors all come from a male donor in good health and CMV-seronegative.

This clone came up a few times. The chain is built from TRBV4-2 and TRBJ2-7; 9 nucleotides align to TRBD2. V was pared by 2 bases and J by 7 bases, with 6 bases of the junction left unmatched. The CDR3 extends over 14 amino acids. Per germline, CDR1 LGHNA and CDR2 YNFKEQ. Here the CDR3 DNA reads TGTGCCAGCAGCCAAATGGGCAGCGGGGGGGAGCAGTACTTC. Protein product: CASSQMGSGGEQYF.

The chain recombines TRBV30 with TRBJ2-7; 10 bases are a match to TRBD1. The CDR3 contains 13 residues. Germline V CDR1 and CDR2: GTSNPN, SVGIG (reference sequence). The V and J ends lost 2 bases and 6 bases, in that order; junction bases with no gene match: 4. CDR3 DNA sequence: TGTGCCTGGAGTCGGACAGGGGGGGCCGAGCAGTACTTC. It is translated as CAWSRTGGAEQYF.

The V and J genes are TRBV9 and TRBJ1-3, with TRBD1 as a possible D gene (6 bases). The CDR3 is 16 residues long. V was shortened by 0 bases and J by 3 bases, with 13 bases between the two germline ends. Germline V gene lookup returns CDR1 SGDLS and CDR2 YYNGEE. CDR3 coding DNA: TGTGCCAGCAGCGTAGTTTCTCAGGGGAGTGGAAACACCATATATTTT. Its protein product is CASSVVSQGSGNTIYF. Complete variable domain (other parts from reference TRBV9 and TRBJ1-3): DSGVTQTPKHLITATGQRVTLRCSPRSGDLSVYWYQQSLDQGLQFLIQYYNGEERAKGNILERFSAQQFPDLHSELNLSSLELGDSALYFCASSVVSQGSGNTIYFGEGSWLTVV.

The rearrangement links TRBV7-9 to TRBJ2-3; TRBD2 might be the D (6 bases). CDR1 is SEHNR and CDR2 is FQNEAQ in the germline V gene (reference sequence). The CDR3 is made up of 16 amino acids. Trimming left V 5 bases short and J 6 bases short, with 21 bases between. This CDR3 reads CASSPEGRAIGDTQYF. In DNA, the CDR3 is TGTGCCAGCAGCCCGGAGGGACGGGCGATTGGGGATACGCAGTATTTT.

The CDR3 protein is CASSFSGSPYEQYF. The DNA of the CDR3 is TGTGCCAGCAGCTTTAGCGGCAGTCCCTACGAGCAGTACTTC. The chain has TRBV7-9 and TRBJ2-7, with D possibly matching TRBD2 (6 bases). This CDR3 comprises 14 residues. The V gene's germline CDR1 is SEHNR and CDR2 FQNEAQ (reference sequence). The germline V and J ends were trimmed by 3 bases and 2 bases, with 11 bases remaining between them.

This clone was recorded once. The chain recombines TRBV5-6 with TRBJ1-1; the D is unclear. The CDR3 is made up of 15 amino acids. Germline V gene sequence: CDR1 SGHDT, CDR2 YYEEEE. V was trimmed by 4 bases and J by 6 bases, leaving 19 bases between them. The CDR3 DNA is TGTGCCAGCAGCCCGCTGGAGGCGAGAACGTCTGAAGCTTTCTTT. This gives the protein CASSPLEARTSEAFF.

This rearrangement joins TRBV19 to TRBJ2-5; 7 bases fit TRBD2. This CDR3 comprises 15 residues. V was pared by 3 bases and J by 4 bases, with 8 bases of the junction left unmatched. From germline, CDR1 is LNHDA and CDR2 SQIVND (reference sequence). The CDR3 nucleotides are TGTGCCAGTAGTATTGGGACCAGGGAGGGAGAGACCCAGTACTTC. Its translation: CASSIGTREGETQYF.

This clone has a handful of counts. This chain links TRBV4-2 with TRBJ2-7; the match to TRBD2 covers 10 bases. There are 16 residues in the CDR3. Germline values: CDR1 LGHNA, CDR2 YNFKEQ. V trimming: 0 bases; J trimming: 5 bases; junction bases outside the gene matches: 7. DNA of the CDR3: TGTGCCAGCAGCCAAGATCCGGCTAGCGGGAGTAACGAGCAGTACTTC. It is translated as CASSQDPASGSNEQYF.

The CDR3 sequence: CASSSLETGNTEAFF. The CDR3 region has the DNA TGTGCCAGCAGTTCGCTAGAGACAGGGAACACTGAAGCTTTCTTT. V is TRBV7-9 and J is TRBJ1-1; possibly TRBD1 for D (6 bases). Germline lookup yields CDR1 SEHNR and CDR2 FQNEAQ (reference sequence). The V and J ends lost 6 bases and 1 base respectively, with 15 bases between them. The CDR3 runs 15 residues.

This clone showed up just a few times. The chain combines TRBV13 with TRBJ2-7; TRBD1 matches at 11 bases. CDR1 PRHDT and CDR2 FYEKMQ come from the germline V gene (reference sequence). CDR3 length equals 15 residues. Trimming cost V 3 bases and J 2 bases; bases outside gene matches: 3. CDR3 sequence reads: CASSLSGQGAYEQYF. The CDR3 coding sequence is TGTGCCAGCAGCTTGTCGGGACAGGGGGCCTACGAGCAGTACTTC.

The V and J genes are TRBV19 and TRBJ2-1; TRBD2 matches at 11 bases. This CDR3 contains 15 residues. The V and J ends lost 3 bases and 8 bases, in that order; junction bases with no gene match: 6. The germline V gene encodes CDR1 LNHDA and CDR2 SQIVND (reference sequence). DNA for the CDR3: TGTGCCAGTAGTATGGGGCTAGCGGGAGGCGATGAGCAGTTCTTC. This translates into CASSMGLAGGDEQFF.

This clone came up once. This rearrangement joins TRBV14 to TRBJ2-3; D ambiguous. V gave up 4 bases and J gave up 2 bases, with 16 bases separating them. CDR1 and CDR2 (germline): SGHDN, FVKESK. CDR3 length: 16 amino acids. CDR3 coding DNA: TGTGCCAGCAGCCCCCAGACAACACGCGCCACAGATACGCAGTATTTT. Translating it yields CASSPQTTRATDTQYF.

V is TRBV5-1 and J is TRBJ2-5; 7 nucleotides align to TRBD1. V shed 0 bases and J 2 bases; nucleotides not matched to a gene: 7. The CDR3 sequence is 16 residues long. Germline loops: CDR1 SGHRS, CDR2 YFSETQ. CDR3: CASSLVGTALQETQYF. Here the CDR3 DNA reads TGCGCCAGCAGCTTGGTGGGGACAGCCCTACAAGAGACCCAGTACTTC.

The chain is built from TRBV9 and TRBJ2-5, with 8 bases lining up with TRBD1. The CDR3 has 15 amino acids. V lost 3 bases to trimming and J lost 5 bases; unmatched junction nucleotides: 9. CDR1 SGDLS and CDR2 YYNGEE come from the germline V gene. Written as DNA, the CDR3 is TGTGCCAGCAGCGCATCAGGGGGCTCCGACGAGACCCAGTACTTC. Its protein is CASSASGGSDETQYF.

The chain couples TRBV11-3 to TRBJ2-2; D might be TRBD1 (5 bases). Germline V gene sequence: CDR1 SGHNT, CDR2 YENEEA. Between the trimmed V and J ends, which lost 3 bases and 0 bases, there was a span of 8 bases. The CDR3 runs to 15 residues. CDR3 sequence reads: CASSLSRANTGELFF. CDR3 DNA: TGTGCCAGCAGCTTGAGCAGGGCGAACACCGGGGAGCTGTTTTTT.

This clone was detected only a few times. The chain employs TRBV5-4 and TRBJ2-7, with TRBD1 matching over 8 bases. CDR3 size: 13 residues. Looked up from germline, CDR1 is SGHNT and CDR2 is YYREEE (reference sequence). V lost 0 bases and J lost 7; bases outside the gene matches: 3. The CDR3 reads CASSLGRGQEQYF. In DNA form, the CDR3 reads TGTGCCAGCAGCTTGGGCAGGGGGCAAGAGCAGTACTTC.

The J gene is TRBJ2-3, the V gene TRBV11-2; possibly TRBD2 for D (6 bases). V lost 3 bases to trimming and J lost 6 bases, with 19 bases between them. Germline values: CDR1 SGHAT, CDR2 FQNNGV. The CDR3 spans 16 residues. The CDR3 sequence is CASSFAVAGWGDTQYF. CDR3 nucleotide sequence: TGTGCCAGCAGCTTTGCGGTGGCGGGATGGGGCGATACGCAGTATTTT.

The rearrangement uses TRBV9 and TRBJ1-2, with 7 bases matching TRBD1. CDR3 length: 15 residues. With 3 bases clipped from V and 4 bases from J, the junction kept 9 bases outside the gene matches. From germline, CDR1 is SGDLS and CDR2 YYNGEE. The CDR3 loop reads CASSGPGQSFYGYTF. CDR3 DNA sequence: TGTGCCAGCAGCGGACCGGGACAGAGCTTCTATGGCTACACCTTC.

The chain recombines TRBV29-1 with TRBJ2-2, with D uncertain. CDR1 SQVTM and CDR2 ANQGSEA come from the germline V gene. This CDR3 has 12 amino acids. Deletions cut 7 bases from V and 1 base from J, with 7 bases between. The chain's CDR3 is CSDRVNTGELFF. The CDR3 bases are TGCAGCGATCGGGTGAACACCGGGGAGCTGTTTTTT.

This sequence joins TRBV5-4 and TRBJ2-1; 8 positions match TRBD1. The germline CDR1 and CDR2 sequences are SGHNT and YYREEE (reference sequence). The V and J ends lost 5 bases and 6 bases, in that order; junction bases with no gene match: 13. This CDR3 has 16 amino acids. The CDR3 reads CASSWGHRTGSNEQFF. The CDR3 nucleotides read TGTGCCAGCAGTTGGGGGCATAGGACAGGGAGCAATGAGCAGTTCTTC. The full variable domain, its missing parts supplied by reference TRBV5-4 and TRBJ2-1, is ETGVTQSPTHLIKTRGQQVTLRCSSQSGHNTVSWYQQALGQGPQFIFQYYREEENGRGNFPPRFSGLQFPNYSSELNVNALELDDSALYLCASSWGHRTGSNEQFFGPGTRLTVL.

V usage is TRBV7-9 and J usage is TRBJ2-3, with TRBD1 identical over 7 bases. The CDR3 sequence is 16 residues long. Germline V CDR1 and CDR2: SEHNR, FQNEAQ (reference sequence). Germline trimming cut 5 bases from V and 0 bases from J; bases unmatched to any gene: 8. CDR3 sequence: CASSTGTDLSTDTQYF. The DNA for the CDR3 is TGTGCCAGCAGCACCGGGACAGACCTTAGCACAGATACGCAGTATTTT.

The V gene is TRBV4-2, the J gene TRBJ1-1, with a possible D match to TRBD1 (5 bases). This CDR3 spans 16 amino acids. Germline V gene lookup returns CDR1 LGHNA and CDR2 YNFKEQ. Trimming took off 0 bases at V and 5 bases at J, with 16 bases between the two ends. The CDR3 protein is CASSQDVGVGRTEAFF. For the CDR3, the DNA is TGTGCCAGCAGCCAAGATGTAGGGGTAGGTCGGACTGAAGCTTTCTTT.

V gene TRBV25-1 combines with J gene TRBJ1-1; D gene unclear. Germline CDR1 is MGHDK and CDR2 is SYGVNS. This CDR3 contains 15 residues. The V end was cut by 1 base, the J end by 4 bases, with 13 bases between. CDR3 sequence reads: CASSEWEGGSTEAFF. The DNA for the CDR3 is TGTGCCAGCAGTGAATGGGAGGGTGGGTCCACTGAAGCTTTCTTT.

CDR3 region: CASSHSGTGAPSGNTIYF. DNA of the CDR3: TGTGCCAGCTCACACTCGGGGACAGGGGCTCCCTCTGGAAACACCATATATTTT. The rearrangement uses TRBV18 and TRBJ1-3; 10 positions match TRBD1. The junction had 9 bases not matched to a gene; V was cut back by 4 bases and J by 0 bases. The CDR3 loop spans 18 amino acids. CDR1 and CDR2 (germline): KGHSH, LQKENI.

The CDR3 spells CAWRRQGGGETQYF. For the CDR3, the DNA is TGTGCCTGGAGGAGACAGGGGGGTGGAGAGACCCAGTACTTC. The chain carries TRBV30 and TRBJ2-5, with 9 bases lining up with TRBD1. CDR1 and CDR2 from the germline V gene are GTSNPN and SVGIG (reference sequence). V was pared by 3 bases and J by 4 bases, with 6 bases of the junction left unmatched. The CDR3 runs to 14 residues.

In this sample, this clone turned up a few times. The CDR3 DNA reads as TGTGCCAGCAGCAAAGGAGGGAGCGCAACTAATGAAAAACTGTTTTTT. This sequence encodes CASSKGGSATNEKLFF. This chain uses TRBV21-1 with TRBJ1-4. TRBV21-1 is marked as a pseudogene. This CDR3 spans 16 amino acids.

This sequence joins TRBV28 and TRBJ2-6; D remains unclear. V lost 8 bases to trimming and J lost 3 bases, with 5 bases between them. The CDR3 extends over 12 amino acids. Germline V gene lookup returns CDR1 MDHEN and CDR2 SYDVKM. CDR3 DNA sequence: TGTGCCAGCTCCGGTGGGGCCAACGTCCTGACTTTC. Amino acid sequence: CASSGGANVLTF.